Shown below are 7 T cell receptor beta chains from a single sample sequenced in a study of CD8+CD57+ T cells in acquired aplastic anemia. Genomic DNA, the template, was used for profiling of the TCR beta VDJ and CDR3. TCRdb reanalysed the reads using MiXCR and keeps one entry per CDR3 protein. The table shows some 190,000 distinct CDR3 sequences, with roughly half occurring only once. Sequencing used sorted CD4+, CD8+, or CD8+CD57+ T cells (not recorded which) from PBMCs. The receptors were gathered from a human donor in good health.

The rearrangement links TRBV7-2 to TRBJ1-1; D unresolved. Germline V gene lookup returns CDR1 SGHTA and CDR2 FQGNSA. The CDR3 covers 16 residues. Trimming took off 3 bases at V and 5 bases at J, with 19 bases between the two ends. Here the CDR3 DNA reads TGTGCCAGCAGCTTCGCCCTGACTGGGTACGCGACTGAAGCTTTCTTT. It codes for CASSFALTGYATEAFF.

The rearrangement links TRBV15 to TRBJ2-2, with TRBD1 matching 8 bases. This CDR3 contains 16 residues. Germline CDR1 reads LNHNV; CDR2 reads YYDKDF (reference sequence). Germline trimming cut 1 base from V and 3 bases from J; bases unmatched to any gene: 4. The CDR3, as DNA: TGTGCCACCAGCAGAGTTCAGACAGGGGACACCGGGGAGCTGTTTTTT. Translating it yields CATSRVQTGDTGELFF.

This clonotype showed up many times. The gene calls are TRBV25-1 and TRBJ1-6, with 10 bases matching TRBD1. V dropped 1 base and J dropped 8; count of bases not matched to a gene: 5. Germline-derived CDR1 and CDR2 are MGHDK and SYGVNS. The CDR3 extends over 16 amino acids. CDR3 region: CASSEFGTGVDSPLHF. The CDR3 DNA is TGTGCCAGCAGTGAATTTGGGACAGGGGTGGATTCACCCCTCCACTTT.

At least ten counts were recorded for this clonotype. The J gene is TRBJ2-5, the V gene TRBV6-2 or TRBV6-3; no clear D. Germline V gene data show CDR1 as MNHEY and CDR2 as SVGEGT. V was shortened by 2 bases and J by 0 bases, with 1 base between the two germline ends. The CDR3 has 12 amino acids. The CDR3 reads CASSYHQETQYF. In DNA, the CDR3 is TGTGCCAGCAGTTACCACCAAGAGACCCAGTACTTC.

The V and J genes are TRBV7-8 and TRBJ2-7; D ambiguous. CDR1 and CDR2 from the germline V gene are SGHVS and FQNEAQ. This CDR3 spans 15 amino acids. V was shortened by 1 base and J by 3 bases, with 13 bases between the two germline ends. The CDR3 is CASSLVAVEVYEQYF. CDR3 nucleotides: TGTGCCAGCAGCTTAGTCGCAGTCGAAGTCTACGAGCAGTACTTC.

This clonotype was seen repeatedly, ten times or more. This CDR3 reads CSARASGRSEQYF. Here the CDR3 DNA reads TGCAGTGCTAGAGCTAGCGGGAGATCCGAGCAGTACTTC. This chain uses TRBV20-1 with TRBJ2-7, with 10 nucleotides matching TRBD2. From germline, CDR1 is DFQATT and CDR2 SNEGSKA (reference sequence). This CDR3 contains 13 residues. Trimming removed 1 base from V and 6 bases from J; junction bases left unmatched: 3.

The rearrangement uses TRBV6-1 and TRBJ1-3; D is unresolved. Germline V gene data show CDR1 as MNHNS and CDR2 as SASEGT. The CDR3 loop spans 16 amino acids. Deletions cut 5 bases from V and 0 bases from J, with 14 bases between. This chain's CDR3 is CASSPSRASSGNTIYF. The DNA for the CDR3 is TGTGCCAGCAGTCCCTCTAGGGCAAGCTCTGGAAACACCATATATTTT.